This entry lists 28 T cell receptor beta chains sequenced from one sample in a study of blood T cell repertoires in COVID-19. Produced via immunoSEQ multiplex PCR; TCRdb's table is partial and in-frame only. The sample carries almost 350,000 clones, around nine tenths recorded once. Sequencing used PBMCs or T cells enriched from blood (not recorded which). These receptors all stem from a woman aged 25 to 39 who had been exposed to COVID-19.

In DNA, the CDR3 is TGTGCCAGCAGCTTAGGTCCCGATAGCTACGAGCAGTACTTC. Encoded protein: CASSLGPDSYEQYF. This rearrangement joins TRBV11-3 to TRBJ2-7; D not resolved. There are 14 residues in the CDR3. Germline V lookup: CDR1 SGHNT, CDR2 YENEEA. V was trimmed by 1 base and J by 3 bases, leaving 10 bases between them.

The V and J genes are TRBV5-1 and TRBJ2-1, with 8 bases matching TRBD2. The V gene end was trimmed by 0 bases and the J gene end by 8 bases; junction bases not matched to a gene: 13. This CDR3 has 17 amino acids. Germline V gene lookup returns CDR1 SGHRS and CDR2 YFSETQ. This CDR3 reads CASSLVPAGDRRHEQFF. Written as DNA, the CDR3 is TGCGCCAGCAGCTTGGTTCCAGCGGGAGATAGGCGGCATGAGCAGTTCTTC.

Here the CDR3 reads CASSFMTGGLSTGELFF. CDR3 DNA: TGTGCCAGCAGTTTTATGACAGGGGGCTTGAGCACCGGGGAGCTGTTTTTT. This chain links TRBV28 with TRBJ2-2, with TRBD1 matching 10 bases. Germline V lookup: CDR1 MDHEN, CDR2 SYDVKM. The trim removed 3 bases at V and 4 bases at J, leaving 8 bases unmatched. The CDR3 contains 17 residues.

This chain links TRBV9 with TRBJ1-4; D may be TRBD1 (6 bases). This CDR3 comprises 15 residues. The V and J ends lost 3 bases and 7 bases respectively, with 16 bases between them. CDR1 SGDLS and CDR2 YYNGEE come from the germline V gene. CDR3 DNA: TGTGCCAGCAGCGCCTCACAGGGTGGTATTGAAAAACTGTTTTTT. Its protein is CASSASQGGIEKLFF. Looking up the rest from reference TRBV9 and TRBJ1-4 gives the full variable domain: DSGVTQTPKHLITATGQRVTLRCSPRSGDLSVYWYQQSLDQGLQFLIQYYNGEERAKGNILERFSAQQFPDLHSELNLSSLELGDSALYFCASSASQGGIEKLFFGSGTQLSVL.

With regard to this clone: Different DNA sequences within this sample yield the same CDR3. This chain uses TRBV27 with TRBJ2-1, with TRBD1 matching 11 bases. Unmatched junction bases numbered 8, after V lost 6 bases and J lost 7 bases. In germline, CDR1 is MNHEY, CDR2 SMNVEV (reference sequence). The CDR3 extends over 15 amino acids. The CDR3 loop is CASSLGTGGYNEQFF. Written as DNA, the CDR3 is TGTGCCAGCAGCCTCGGGACAGGGGGTTATAATGAGCAGTTCTTC.

The rearrangement uses TRBV4-2 and TRBJ2-3; 13 bases agree with TRBD2. This CDR3 has 17 amino acids. Germline values: CDR1 LGHNA, CDR2 YNFKEQ. V lost 4 bases and J lost 4; bases outside the gene matches: 8. CDR3: CASSPGTSGNNADTQYF. The CDR3 nucleotides are TGTGCCAGCAGCCCCGGGACTAGCGGGAACAATGCAGATACGCAGTATTTT.

The CDR3 DNA follows: TGCGCCAGCAGCTCCACTAGCGGAGCTCTCAATGAGCAGTTCTTC. It yields the protein CASSSTSGALNEQFF. This rearrangement joins TRBV5-1 to TRBJ2-1, with TRBD2 identical over 8 bases. The CDR3 sequence is 15 residues long. The V gene's germline CDR1 is SGHRS and CDR2 YFSETQ. The V segment lost 3 bases and the J segment 6 bases; nucleotides outside the gene matches: 8.

The V gene is TRBV19, the J gene TRBJ1-5; no definite D call. The germline V gene encodes CDR1 LNHDA and CDR2 SQIVND (reference sequence). The V gene lost 1 base and the J gene lost 2 bases, with 3 bases spanning the gap. CDR3 length equals 13 residues. The CDR3 coding sequence is TGTGCCAGTAGTATAGTCGGCAATCAGCCCCAGCATTTT. This codes for CASSIVGNQPQHF.

In its sample, this clone was seen a few times. This CDR3 is also generated by other DNA sequences in the sample. The chain links TRBV29-1 to TRBJ2-7; possibly TRBD2 for D (6 bases). V lost 4 bases, J lost 3 bases, and 7 bases lay in between. The CDR3 is 11 residues long. Germline V CDR1 and CDR2: SQVTM, ANQGSEA. The CDR3 DNA reads as TGCAGCGTTGGGCGGGACTACGAGCAGTACTTC. As protein: CSVGRDYEQYF.

This chain connects TRBV19 to TRBJ2-3; perhaps TRBD2 as D (5 bases). Deletions cut 2 bases from V and 1 base from J, with 7 bases between. The CDR3 length is 14 residues. CDR1 is LNHDA, CDR2 SQIVND, per germline (reference sequence). CDR3 nucleotides: TGTGCCAGTAGTATATTGGAGGGCACAGATACGCAGTATTTT. It encodes CASSILEGTDTQYF.

The V call is TRBV14, the J call TRBJ2-7; 12 nucleotides match TRBD2. There are 17 residues in the CDR3. The ends lost 4 bases at V and 6 bases at J; junction bases unmatched: 13. Germline V CDR1 and CDR2: SGHDN, FVKESK. DNA of the CDR3: TGTGCCAGCAGCCTCAAGGGACTAGCGGGTAGTGGACTCGAGCAGTACTTC. Its translation is CASSLKGLAGSGLEQYF.

The V gene is TRBV7-9, the J gene TRBJ1-2; D gene uncertain. Germline lookup yields CDR1 SEHNR and CDR2 FQNEAQ (reference sequence). The CDR3 is made up of 17 amino acids. V shed 1 base and J shed 8 bases, with 23 bases lying between them. CDR3 nucleotide sequence: TGTGCCAGCAGCTTAGGTCGGTTAGGCGGTCAAGGTCGGGGCTACACCTTC. Translated, it gives CASSLGRLGGQGRGYTF.

This sequence joins TRBV9 and TRBJ2-5; D perhaps matches TRBD1 (6 bases). Per germline, CDR1 SGDLS and CDR2 YYNGEE. This CDR3 has 16 amino acids. The V end lost 0 bases, the J end lost 5 bases, and 17 bases lay between the germline ends. The CDR3, as DNA: TGTGCCAGCAGCGTAGGCCCCAAAACAGGGTCGGAGACCCAGTACTTC. Its protein product is CASSVGPKTGSETQYF.

The chain carries TRBV6-5 and TRBJ2-7; D possibly corresponds to TRBD2 (6 bases). V lost 8 bases, J lost 5 bases, and 13 bases lay in between. The germline gives CDR1 MNHEY, CDR2 SVGAGI. This CDR3 region has 12 residues. In DNA form, the CDR3 reads TGTGCCAGCGGATTTTCGGGGGACGAGCAGTACTTC. Protein sequence: CASGFSGDEQYF.

V is TRBV24-1 and J is TRBJ2-3, with a tentative D call TRBD2 (5 bases). CDR1 is KGHDR and CDR2 is SFDVKD in the germline V gene. V lost 4 bases to trimming and J lost 6 bases, with 22 bases between them. This CDR3 is 17 amino acids long. The CDR3 bases are TGTGCCACCAGTGACCCTGACCTTAGGGCTCGAGGGGATACGCAGTATTTT. This gives the protein CATSDPDLRARGDTQYF.

The V gene is TRBV11-3, the J gene TRBJ2-1, with 11 bases aligning to TRBD2. The CDR3 totals 17 residues. Per the germline V gene, CDR1 is SGHNT and CDR2 is YENEEA. With V trimmed by 0 bases and J by 9 bases, 10 bases remained unmatched. The CDR3 bases are TGTGCCAGCAGCTTAGAGGGGTCTAGCGGGAGGCGGGCTGAGCAGTTCTTC. Translated: CASSLEGSSGRRAEQFF.

The chain links TRBV5-1 to TRBJ2-2; D unresolved. V dropped 0 bases and J dropped 6 bases, with 12 bases sitting between them. This CDR3 has 15 amino acids. The V gene's germline CDR1 is SGHRS and CDR2 YFSETQ. CDR3 loop: CASSLDGSLAGELFF. CDR3 sequence (DNA): TGCGCCAGCAGCTTGGATGGTAGCTTGGCCGGGGAGCTGTTTTTT.

The chain has TRBV9 and TRBJ2-1, with D perhaps TRBD1 (6 bases). CDR3 size: 16 residues. V was pared by 2 bases and J by 0 bases, with 12 bases between. Germline-derived CDR1 and CDR2 are SGDLS and YYNGEE. This CDR3 reads CASSVRTADSYNEQFF. The CDR3 coding sequence is TGTGCCAGCAGCGTGCGGACAGCCGACTCCTACAATGAGCAGTTCTTC. Looking up the rest from reference TRBV9 and TRBJ2-1 gives the full variable domain: DSGVTQTPKHLITATGQRVTLRCSPRSGDLSVYWYQQSLDQGLQFLIQYYNGEERAKGNILERFSAQQFPDLHSELNLSSLELGDSALYFCASSVRTADSYNEQFFGPGTRLTVL.

This clone was found once. The chain joins TRBV11-2 to TRBJ2-5; 12 bases align to TRBD1. Germline CDR1 SGHAT, CDR2 FQNNGV. This CDR3 has 15 amino acids. V was pared by 5 bases and J by 4 bases, with 5 bases of the junction left unmatched. This CDR3 reads CASSPAGQGAETQYF. The CDR3 DNA is TGTGCCAGCAGCCCAGCGGGACAGGGGGCAGAGACCCAGTACTTC.

J is TRBJ1-4 and V is TRBV7-9; no firm D call. V was clipped by 3 bases and J by 13 bases, with 12 bases between them. Germline V gene lookup returns CDR1 SEHNR and CDR2 FQNEAQ (reference sequence). This CDR3 contains 12 residues. CDR3 protein: CASSFASFGLFF. CDR3 sequence (DNA): TGTGCCAGCAGCTTCGCTAGCTTTGGACTGTTTTTT. The full variable domain, completed using reference TRBV7-9 and TRBJ1-4, is DTGVSQNPRHKITKRGQNVTFRCDPISEHNRLYWYRQTLGQGPEFLTYFQNEAQLEKSRLLSDRFSAERPKGSFSTLEIQRTEQGDSAMYLCASSFASFGLFFGSGTQLSVL.

DNA for the CDR3: TGTGCCAGCAGTTACTCGAGGTCCTACAATGAGCAGTTCTTC. Translating gives CASSYSRSYNEQFF. The chain couples TRBV6-5 to TRBJ2-1, with D unresolved. In germline, CDR1 is MNHEY, CDR2 SVGAGI. V lost 0 bases and J 1 base, leaving 4 bases between the germline ends. The CDR3 loop spans 14 amino acids.

This clone was observed once. This chain joins TRBV5-5 and TRBJ2-1, with 8 bases fitting TRBD2. CDR3 size: 18 residues. With V trimmed by 0 bases and J by 7 bases, 15 bases remained unmatched. CDR1 is SGHKS, CDR2 YYEKEE, per germline (reference sequence). The CDR3 region has the DNA TGTGCCAGCAGCTTGGTCGGCGGGAGGCCGGGAGTAGGGAATGAGCAGTTCTTC. Protein product: CASSLVGGRPGVGNEQFF.

The chain has TRBV18 and TRBJ1-3, with 12 bases lining up with TRBD1. The junction had 9 bases not matched to a gene; V was cut back by 0 bases and J by 6 bases. The length of the CDR3 is 18 residues. Germline assignment: CDR1 KGHSH and CDR2 LQKENI. The CDR3 sequence is CASSPPTGTGGAVNTIYF. CDR3 bases: TGTGCCAGCTCACCACCCACCGGGACAGGGGGCGCGGTAAACACCATATATTTT.

The chain couples TRBV7-8 to TRBJ2-1; 10 nucleotides match TRBD2. This CDR3 is 17 amino acids long. Germline CDR1 SGHVS, CDR2 FQNEAQ. J was trimmed by 7 bases and V by 5 bases; bases with no gene match: 14. CDR3 region: CASSQPLLAGVQNEQFF. The CDR3 DNA reads as TGTGCCAGCAGCCAACCCCTCCTAGCGGGAGTCCAGAATGAGCAGTTCTTC.

The genes are TRBV29-1 and TRBJ2-1, with 7 bases identical to TRBD2. The germline CDR1 and CDR2 sequences are SQVTM and ANQGSEA. J gave up 6 bases and V 8 bases, and 10 bases lay outside the gene matches. The CDR3 extends over 13 amino acids. In DNA form, the CDR3 reads TGCAGCCATTCCGGGAGGAGGGGCAATGAGCAGTTCTTC. As protein: CSHSGRRGNEQFF.

This chain connects TRBV28 to TRBJ1-6, with D tentatively TRBD1 (6 bases). Germline CDR1 reads MDHEN; CDR2 reads SYDVKM. This CDR3 contains 16 residues. V lost 3 bases to trimming and J lost 2 bases, with 11 bases between them. The CDR3 protein is CASSFPGAPYNSPLHF. DNA for the CDR3: TGTGCCAGCAGTTTCCCAGGGGCCCCCTATAATTCACCCCTCCACTTT.

The rearrangement uses TRBV5-1 and TRBJ2-7; 7 bases are shared with TRBD2. The length of the CDR3 is 14 residues. Germline trimming cut 6 bases from V and 6 bases from J; bases unmatched to any gene: 12. Germline lookup yields CDR1 SGHRS and CDR2 YFSETQ. Here the CDR3 DNA reads TGCGCCAGCAAGCTGACACAGACTAGCTCCGAGCAGTACTTC. This encodes CASKLTQTSSEQYF. The full variable domain, in which reference TRBV5-1 and TRBJ2-7 provide the parts outside the CDR3, is KAGVTQTPRYLIKTRGQQVTLSCSPISGHRSVSWYQQTPGQGLQFLFEYFSETQRNKGNFPGRFSGRQFSNSRSEMNVSTLELGDSALYLCASKLTQTSSEQYFGPGTRLTVT.

The chain recombines TRBV19 with TRBJ1-2; 7 bases map to TRBD1. Per the germline V gene, CDR1 is LNHDA and CDR2 is SQIVND (reference sequence). This CDR3 is 16 amino acids long. With 6 bases clipped from V and 0 bases from J, the junction kept 10 bases outside the gene matches. CDR3 DNA: TGTGCCAGTAGGCTTATCCCCGGGACAGCTAACTATGGCTACACCTTC. This translates into CASRLIPGTANYGYTF.